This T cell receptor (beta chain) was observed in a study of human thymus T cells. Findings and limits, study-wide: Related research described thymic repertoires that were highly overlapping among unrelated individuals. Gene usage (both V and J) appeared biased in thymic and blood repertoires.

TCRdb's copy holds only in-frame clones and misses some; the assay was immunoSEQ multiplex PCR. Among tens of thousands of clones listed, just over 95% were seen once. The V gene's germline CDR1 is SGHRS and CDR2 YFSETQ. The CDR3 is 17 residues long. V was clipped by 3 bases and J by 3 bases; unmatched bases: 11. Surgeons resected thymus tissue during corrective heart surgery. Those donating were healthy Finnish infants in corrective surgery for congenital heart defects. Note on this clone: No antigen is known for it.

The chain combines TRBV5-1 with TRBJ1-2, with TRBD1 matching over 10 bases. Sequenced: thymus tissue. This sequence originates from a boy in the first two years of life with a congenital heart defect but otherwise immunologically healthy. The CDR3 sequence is CASSSRTGGVSDYGYTF. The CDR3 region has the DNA TGCGCCAGCAGCTCTAGGACAGGGGGGGTTTCGGACTATGGCTACACCTTC.